Listed below are T cell receptor beta chains from one sample, sequenced in a study of neurological immune-mediated disorders. A single record per CDR3 protein comes from TCRdb applying MiXCR to the 5' RACE reads. Of about 49,000 distinct CDR3 sequences listed, roughly 13% are singletons. Sequencing used PBMCs. All receptors derive from a male donor with HTLV-1-associated myelopathy (HAM/TSP). Both conserved end residues are part of each CDR3. A D gene is named only where the DNA matches it firmly. Clone size, where shown, is once, few, many, or a class for clones that have expanded.

TRBV24-1	.	.	TRBJ1-1	TGTGTCACCAGTGATTTGAAGTCGTTGGCTTTCTTT	CVTSDLKSLAFF
TRBV7-9	many	TRBD1	TRBJ2-2	TGTGCCAGCAGCTTCCCCGACAGGGGGCAGGGCACCGGGGAGCTGTTTTTT	CASSFPDRGQGTGELFF
TRBV10-3	.	.	TRBJ2-1	TGTGCCATCAGTGGACAGGCGTACAATGAGCAGTTCTTC	CAISGQAYNEQFF
TRBV20-1	many	.	TRBJ1-2	TGCAGTGCTCGTAGGCTCCTAGGAACCTATGGCTACACCTTC	CSARRLLGTYGYTF
TRBV28	many	.	TRBJ1-1	TGTGCCAGCAGTTTACTATCCCTCCGATACACTGAAGCTTTCTTT	CASSLLSLRYTEAFF
TRBV6-6	many	.	TRBJ1-4	TGTGCCAGCAGTTACTCAGGGCCCGAAAAACTGTTTTTT	CASSYSGPEKLFF
TRBV6-5	many	.	TRBJ2-1	TGTGCCAGCAGTTACTCCAGATACAATGAGCAGTTCTTC	CASSYSRYNEQFF
TRBV6-6	many	.	TRBJ1-2	TGTGCCAGCAACCTTGTCCGCGGGGACTATGGCTACACCTTC	CASNLVRGDYGYTF
TRBV5-1	many	.	TRBJ2-4	TGCGCCAGCAGCTTGGATGCGCAGTACATTCAGTACTTC	CASSLDAQYIQYF
TRBV20-1	many	TRBD2	TRBJ2-1	TGCAGTGCAAATAAACTAGCGGGGGCCCGAAATGAGCAGTTCTTC	CSANKLAGARNEQFF
TRBV29-1	many	.	TRBJ2-3	TGCAGCGTTGGGCAGGGACTGACAGATACGCAGTATTTT	CSVGQGLTDTQYF
TRBV9	many	TRBD2	TRBJ2-1	TGTGCCAGCAGCGTAGGGGCTAGCGGCTACAATGAGCAGTTCTTC	CASSVGASGYNEQFF
TRBV27	many	.	TRBJ1-1	TGTGCCAGCAGTTCCTGGGGAGGATTGAACACTGAAGCTTTCTTT	CASSSWGGLNTEAFF
TRBV20-1	many	TRBD1	TRBJ2-7	TGCAGTGCTAGATCCCGGACAGGGAACTCCTACGAGCAGTACTTC	CSARSRTGNSYEQYF
TRBV12-3/TRBV12-4	many	.	TRBJ2-2	TGTGCCAGCAGTTTAAGGGGAGGGGGCACCGGGGAGCTGTTTTTT	CASSLRGGGTGELFF
TRBV6-2/TRBV6-3	many	.	TRBJ2-5	TGTGCCAGCAGACGGGACGCGGGGGAGACCCAGTACTTC	CASRRDAGETQYF
TRBV7-2	many	.	TRBJ1-3	TGTGCCAGCGGAAGGGCTTTGAGCTCTGGAAACACCATATATTTT	CASGRALSSGNTIYF
TRBV20-1	many	.	TRBJ1-5	TGCAGTGCCGGGGTTGGCGGCAATCAGCCCCAGCATTTT	CSAGVGGNQPQHF
TRBV6-2/TRBV6-3	many	TRBD2	TRBJ2-1	TGTGCCAGCAGTTTTGGACTAGCGTTCGACGAGCAGTTCTTC	CASSFGLAFDEQFF
TRBV28	.	TRBD2	TRBJ2-1	TGTGCCAGCATCAAGACGGGGTGGGGCGGGGGAAATGAGCAGTTCTTC	CASIKTGWGGGNEQFF
TRBV6-5	.	.	TRBJ1-6	TGTGCCAGCAGTTATGGGGGGCCGAATTCACCCCTCCACTTT	CASSYGGPNSPLHF
TRBV6-5	many	.	TRBJ2-7	TGTGCCAGCAGCCTCCTCCAACGTGGGGTGCAGTACTTC	CASSLLQRGVQYF
TRBV25-1	many	TRBD1	TRBJ2-1	TGTGCCAGCAGTGACGACAGGGGGGTCTACAATGAGCAGTTCTTC	CASSDDRGVYNEQFF
TRBV20-1	many	TRBD2	TRBJ2-1	TGCAGTGCCCCACCCGGGACTAGCGGGGTGCTCTACAATGAGCAGTTCTTC	CSAPPGTSGVLYNEQFF